This TCR beta chain was documented in a study of T cell repertoires and HLA-DP antigens (dated by TCRdb to 2016 to 2019). Context from the whole study: An in vitro model of CD4+ T cell alloreactivity against allogeneic HLA-DP presented by transduced HeLa cells was used in the study. Of the three donors, two were male and one was female, with ages ranging from the 18-to-29 band to the 60-to-69 band. The two alloantigens modelled structurally similar versus dissimilar alloantigens, differing from self at one and about eleven peptide-binding groove amino acids, respectively. On average, around 220 ng of DNA went in for sorted CD137+CD4+ samples, versus 950 to 1,500 ng for pre-culture CD4+ samples. General conclusions and limits of the study: The study was limited by having only a few donors, by relying on a non-physiological HeLa antigen-presenting system, and by using total CD4+ responder cells. The naive and memory CD4+ repertoires were not analysed as separate populations. Similar clonality (roughly 0.38) was observed for sorted CD137+ cells against both alloantigens, and this clonality was much higher than that observed in pre-culture samples (approximately 0.041). Clones undetected before culture had an average cumulative frequency of roughly 36% against one allele versus 50% to 55% against the other.

Trimming costs V 2 bases and J 3 bases, and their ends lie 8 bases apart. The CDR3, from cysteine to phenylalanine, totals 14 residues. Only the CDR3 portion is preserved as DNA: 42 bases, with reading frame beginning at the first base. Reading the germline V gene gives CDR1 SGHAT and CDR2 FQNNGV. TCRB CDR3 regions were amplified with the immunoSEQ multiplex PCR using forward primers for 54 TRBV segments and reverse primers for 13 TRBJ segments. For pre-culture CD4+ samples, sequencing was done at deep resolution with a target of 200,000 to 250,000 T cell genomes. Sequencing of the amplicons was done on an Illumina HiSeq System, giving 87 bp reads that spanned the CDR3. From the authors' description of their analysis: Reads were corrected for PCR and sequencing errors, and CDR3 regions were defined by alignment to IMGT reference sequences. Synthetic template pools were used to estimate the numbers of templates and unique rearrangements. Clonality was computed as 1 minus Pielou's evenness. The Daley-Smith estimator was used to estimate richness. Morisita's index served as the measure of repertoire overlap. Clones present in cultured samples but not detected in the pre-culture repertoire of the same donor were defined as low-abundance clones. Here the immuneACCESS table is served through TCRdb, limited to in-frame sequences with V and J called. Missing clones are a known gap in these copies; in checked studies unresolved V genes cover under half, and the rest lacks a known reason. The V and J calls and clone size come from that table; D and trimming were worked out from the DNA. In this sample the table shows almost 90,000 clones, about 89% of which occur a single time. The ten largest clones capture roughly 1.5% of the sample.

Magnetic bead negative selection was used to isolate untouched CD4+ T cells from Ficoll-separated PBMC, with purity averaging around 98%. Untouched CD4+ T cells were isolated with magnetic beads from Ficoll-separated PBMC, and a purity of roughly 98% was reached with negligible CD8+ contamination. Donors were three healthy blood donors whose buffy coats supplied peripheral blood mononuclear cells. Each of the three donors was CMV seronegative. Genomic DNA was extracted with the DNeasy Blood & Tissue Kit. For each subject, genomic DNA from sorted CD137+CD4+ cells and from pre-culture CD4+ baseline samples underwent TCRB sequencing. A word on this clone: The antigen it recognizes is unknown. Base qualities were left out, and no much larger clone turns up one base away.

The chain employs TRBV11-2 and TRBJ2-1; a weak D assignment points to TRBD1 (6 bases agree). This receptor was identified in a man between 45 and 60 years old in good health and CMV-seronegative. Sequences were obtained from CD4+ T cells from PBMCs. The DNA sequence follows: TGTGCCAGCAGCTTACCAGGGGTCTACAATGAGCAGTTCTTC. It specifies CASSLPGVYNEQFF.